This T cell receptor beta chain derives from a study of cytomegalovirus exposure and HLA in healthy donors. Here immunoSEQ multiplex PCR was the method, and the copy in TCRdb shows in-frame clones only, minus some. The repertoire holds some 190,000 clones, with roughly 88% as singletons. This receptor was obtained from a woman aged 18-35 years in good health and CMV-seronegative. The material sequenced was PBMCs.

The CDR3 sequence: CASSKPGTRPLGYTF. CDR3 sequence (DNA): TGCGCCAGCAGCAAGCCCGGGACACGGCCTTTAGGCTACACCTTC. The chain is built from TRBV4-1 and TRBJ1-2; D perhaps matches TRBD1 (6 bases). CDR1 and CDR2 (germline): MGHRA, YSYEKL. V lost 5 bases, J lost 8 bases, and 21 bases lay in between. The CDR3 sequence is 15 residues long.